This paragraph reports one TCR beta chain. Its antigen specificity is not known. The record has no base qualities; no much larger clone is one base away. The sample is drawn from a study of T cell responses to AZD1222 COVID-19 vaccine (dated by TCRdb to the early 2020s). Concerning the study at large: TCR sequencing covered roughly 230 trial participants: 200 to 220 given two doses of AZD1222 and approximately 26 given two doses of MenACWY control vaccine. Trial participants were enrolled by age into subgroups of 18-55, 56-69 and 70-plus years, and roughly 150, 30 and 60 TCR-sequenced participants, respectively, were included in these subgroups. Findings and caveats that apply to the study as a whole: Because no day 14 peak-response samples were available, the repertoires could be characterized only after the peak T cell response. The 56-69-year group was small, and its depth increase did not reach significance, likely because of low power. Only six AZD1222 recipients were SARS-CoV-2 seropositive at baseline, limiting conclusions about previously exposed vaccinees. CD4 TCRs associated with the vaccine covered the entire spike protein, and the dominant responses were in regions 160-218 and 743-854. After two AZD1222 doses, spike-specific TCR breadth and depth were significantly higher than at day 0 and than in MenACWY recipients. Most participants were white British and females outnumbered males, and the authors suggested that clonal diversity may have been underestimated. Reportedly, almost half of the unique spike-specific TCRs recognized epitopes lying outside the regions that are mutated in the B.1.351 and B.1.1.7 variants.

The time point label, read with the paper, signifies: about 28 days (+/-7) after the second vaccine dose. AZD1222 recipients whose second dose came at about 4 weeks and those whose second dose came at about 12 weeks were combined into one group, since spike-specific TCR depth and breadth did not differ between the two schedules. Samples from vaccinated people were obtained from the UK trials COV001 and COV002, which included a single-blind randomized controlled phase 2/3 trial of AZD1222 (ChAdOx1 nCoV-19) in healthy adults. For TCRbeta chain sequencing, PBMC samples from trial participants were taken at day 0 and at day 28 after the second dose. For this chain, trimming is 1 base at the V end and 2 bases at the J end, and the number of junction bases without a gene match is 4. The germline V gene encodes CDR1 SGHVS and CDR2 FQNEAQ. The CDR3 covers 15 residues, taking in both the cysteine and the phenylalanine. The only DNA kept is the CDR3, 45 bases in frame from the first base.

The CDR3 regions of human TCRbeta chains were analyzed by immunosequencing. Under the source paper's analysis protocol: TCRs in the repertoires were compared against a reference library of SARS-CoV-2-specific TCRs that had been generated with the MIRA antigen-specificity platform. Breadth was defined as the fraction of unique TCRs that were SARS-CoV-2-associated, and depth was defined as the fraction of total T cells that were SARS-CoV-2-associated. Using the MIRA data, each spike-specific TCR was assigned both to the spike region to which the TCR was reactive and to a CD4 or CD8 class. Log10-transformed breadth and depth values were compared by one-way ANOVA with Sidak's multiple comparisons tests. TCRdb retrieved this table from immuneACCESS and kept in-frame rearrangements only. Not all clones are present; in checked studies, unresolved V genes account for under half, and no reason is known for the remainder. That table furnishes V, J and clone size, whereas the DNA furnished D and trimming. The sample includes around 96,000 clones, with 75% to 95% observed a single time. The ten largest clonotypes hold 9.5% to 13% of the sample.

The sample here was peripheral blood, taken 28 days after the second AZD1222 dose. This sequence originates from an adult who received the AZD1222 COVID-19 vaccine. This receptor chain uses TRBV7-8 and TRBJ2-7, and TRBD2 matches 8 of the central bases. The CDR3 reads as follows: CASSLERGPTYEQYF. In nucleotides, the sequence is TGTGCCAGCAGCTTAGAGCGGGGGCCAACCTACGAGCAGTACTTC.